Presented here are 24 T cell receptor beta chains from one specimen sequenced in a study of T cell changes during pregnancy in multiple sclerosis. Sequenced by immunoSEQ multiplex PCR; TCRdb stores in-frame clones only, minus some. The repertoire holds 38,000 or so clones, with around 90% as singletons. Material: CD4+ T cells from peripheral blood mononuclear cells, obtained in the second trimester of pregnancy. All receptors come from a female donor in good health, enrolled as a control in a pregnancy study.

The chain joins TRBV29-1 to TRBJ1-6; 7 bases map to TRBD1. The CDR3 runs 18 residues. Germline CDR1 reads SQVTM; CDR2 reads ANQGSEA. V lost 0 bases to trimming and J lost 10 bases; unmatched junction nucleotides: 18. CDR3 amino acids: CSVEERDREVSDGSPLHF. The CDR3 coding sequence is TGCAGCGTTGAAGAGCGAGACAGGGAGGTAAGTGATGGGTCACCCCTCCACTTT.

This clone was detected only once. This rearrangement joins TRBV18 to TRBJ2-7; no clear D gene. The CDR3 has 17 residues. Germline V CDR1 and CDR2: KGHSH, LQKENI. Trimming removed 5 bases from V and 0 bases from J, with 20 bases in between. CDR3 sequence: CASSSLPTTGSSYEQYF. The CDR3 region has the DNA TGTGCCAGCTCATCGCTCCCTACTACGGGTTCCTCCTACGAGCAGTACTTC.

The CDR3 here is CASSLQGASGANVLTF. The CDR3 DNA reads as TGTGCCAGCAGCTTACAGGGGGCGTCTGGGGCCAACGTCCTGACTTTC. The rearrangement uses TRBV7-3 and TRBJ2-6, with 8 bases matching TRBD1. CDR1 is SGHTA and CDR2 is FQGTGA in the germline V gene. The V gene end was trimmed by 2 bases and the J gene end by 1 base; junction bases not matched to a gene: 1. CDR3 size: 16 residues. Full variable domain (remainder filled in from reference TRBV7-3 and TRBJ2-6): GAGVSQTPSNKVTEKGKYVELRCDPISGHTALYWYRQSLGQGPEFLIYFQGTGAADDSGLPNDRFFAVRPEGSVSTLKIQRTERGDSAVYLCASSLQGASGANVLTFGAGSRLTVL.

The chain joins TRBV28 to TRBJ1-1; 8 bases are a match to TRBD1. The germline gives CDR1 MDHEN, CDR2 SYDVKM. This CDR3 region has 14 residues. Trimming took 4 bases from V and 7 from J; bases not matched to a gene: 8. CDR3 loop: CASSSRLQGDEAFF. The DNA of the CDR3 is TGTGCCAGCAGTTCGCGACTACAGGGGGATGAAGCTTTCTTT.

The chain has TRBV11-2 and TRBJ2-5; TRBD2 agrees at 10 bases. Trimming took 5 bases from V and 6 from J; bases not matched to a gene: 12. Germline CDR1 SGHAT, CDR2 FQNNGV. This CDR3 spans 16 amino acids. The CDR3 DNA reads TGTGCCAGCAGCCCTCCGGGACTAGCGCTGTTGAAGACCCAGTACTTC. This gives the protein CASSPPGLALLKTQYF.

V gene TRBV6-5 combines with J gene TRBJ2-1; D possibly corresponds to TRBD2 (5 bases). Trimming cost V 4 bases and J 0 bases, with 7 bases left between them. Per the germline V gene, CDR1 is MNHEY and CDR2 is SVGAGI. The CDR3 is made up of 14 amino acids. CDR3 sequence reads: CASSSGNSYNEQFF. CDR3 nucleotide sequence: TGTGCCAGCAGTTCGGGGAACTCCTACAATGAGCAGTTCTTC.

The DNA for the CDR3 is TGTGCCAGCTCACCCGCCGGGGGGAACACTGAAGCTTTCTTT. Protein product: CASSPAGGNTEAFF. This chain connects TRBV18 to TRBJ1-1, with TRBD1 as a possible D gene (5 bases). The germline CDR1 and CDR2 sequences are KGHSH and LQKENI. V gave up 3 bases and J gave up 1 base, with 9 bases separating them. The CDR3 is 14 amino acids. Full variable domain (outside the CDR3, taken from reference TRBV18 and TRBJ1-1): NAGVMQNPRHLVRRRGQEARLRCSPMKGHSHVYWYRQLPEEGLKFMVYLQKENIIDESGMPKERFSAEFPKEGPSILRIQQVVRGDSAAYFCASSPAGGNTEAFFGQGTRLTVV.

J is TRBJ1-2 and V is TRBV18, with 10 nucleotides matching TRBD1. The CDR3 is made up of 16 amino acids. Germline assignment: CDR1 KGHSH and CDR2 LQKENI. The junction had 4 bases not matched to a gene; V was cut back by 0 bases and J by 3 bases. The CDR3 DNA is TGTGCCAGCTCACCACCGGTAGGACAGGGGGACTATGGCTACACCTTC. Its translation is CASSPPVGQGDYGYTF.

This clone was seen only once. The V call is TRBV7-2, the J call TRBJ2-3, with 9 bases lining up with TRBD2. Germline trimming cut 5 bases from V and 14 bases from J; bases unmatched to any gene: 14. Germline lookup yields CDR1 SGHTA and CDR2 FQGNSA. The CDR3 runs to 14 residues. The CDR3 DNA follows: TGTGCCAGCAGCGCACAAAATGGCGGGGGGGCCTCGTATTTT. It codes for CASSAQNGGGASYF.

This sequence joins TRBV7-6 and TRBJ1-1; the D gene is possibly TRBD1 (6 bases). The CDR3 spans 15 residues. Trimming stripped 1 base from V and 5 bases from J, with 14 bases between. Germline CDR1 and CDR2: SGHVS and FNYEAQ. CDR3 amino acids: CASSLVSGTNTEAFF. The CDR3 nucleotides read TGTGCCAGCAGCTTAGTATCCGGGACAAATACTGAAGCTTTCTTT.

This rearrangement joins TRBV2 to TRBJ2-5, with D unclear. Per the germline V gene, CDR1 is SNHLY and CDR2 is FYNNEI. This CDR3 is 15 amino acids long. V gave up 2 bases and J gave up 4 bases, with 14 bases separating them. CDR3 coding DNA: TGTGCCAGCAGTGAATCGTTGGCTAGTCGAGAGACCCAGTACTTC. Its translation is CASSESLASRETQYF.

The chain uses TRBV7-3 and TRBJ2-3, with a tentative D call TRBD1 (5 bases). Deletions cut 1 base from V and 0 bases from J, with 14 bases between. This CDR3 has 17 amino acids. CDR1 and CDR2 from the germline V gene are SGHTA and FQGTGA. CDR3 sequence (DNA): TGTGCCAGCAGCTTAAGTGGGGCGACCATTAGCACAGATACGCAGTATTTT. Encoded protein: CASSLSGATISTDTQYF.

The chain joins TRBV5-1 to TRBJ2-5, with D maybe TRBD2 (7 bases). The ends were cut back, 2 bases at V and 4 bases at J, with 9 bases in the middle. Germline CDR1 and CDR2: SGHRS and YFSETQ. The CDR3 is 13 residues long. CDR3 in amino acids: CASSFGGRETQYF. CDR3 nucleotides: TGCGCCAGCAGCTTCGGGGGGCGAGAGACCCAGTACTTC.

V gene TRBV5-4 combines with J gene TRBJ2-6; 9 bases agree with TRBD2. Germline V gene sequence: CDR1 SGHNT, CDR2 YYREEE (reference sequence). This CDR3 has 18 amino acids. The J segment lost 1 base and the V segment lost 2 bases, leaving 7 bases of the junction unmatched. The CDR3 is CASSFGGGVSSGANVLTF. The CDR3 nucleotides are TGTGCCAGCAGCTTCGGCGGGGGGGTCTCGTCTGGGGCCAACGTCCTGACTTTC.

Turning to this clone: This sample also contains other DNA sequences that code for the same CDR3. The chain has TRBV5-1 and TRBJ1-1; 8 positions match TRBD1. The CDR3 has 16 amino acids. Germline CDR1 reads SGHRS; CDR2 reads YFSETQ. V lost 4 bases to trimming and J lost 0 bases; unmatched junction nucleotides: 8. The chain's CDR3 is CASSLTGTGLNTEAFF. DNA of the CDR3: TGCGCCAGCAGCCTAACCGGGACAGGTTTGAACACTGAAGCTTTCTTT. The full variable domain, with the rest looked up from reference TRBV5-1 and TRBJ1-1, is KAGVTQTPRYLIKTRGQQVTLSCSPISGHRSVSWYQQTPGQGLQFLFEYFSETQRNKGNFPGRFSGRQFSNSRSEMNVSTLELGDSALYLCASSLTGTGLNTEAFFGQGTRLTVV.

The chain employs TRBV2 and TRBJ1-6; 9 bases match TRBD1. V shed 6 bases and J 8 bases; nucleotides not matched to a gene: 5. CDR1 is SNHLY and CDR2 is FYNNEI in the germline V gene. The CDR3 loop spans 14 amino acids. CDR3 nucleotide sequence: TGTGCCAGCAGCCGACGGACAGGGGATTCACCCCTCCACTTT. This codes for CASSRRTGDSPLHF. Combining the CDR3 with reference TRBV2 and TRBJ1-6 gives the whole variable domain EPEVTQTPSHQVTQMGQEVILRCVPISNHLYFYWYRQILGQKVEFLVSFYNNEISEKSEIFDDQFSVERPDGSNFTLKIRSTKLEDSAMYFCASSRRTGDSPLHFGNGTRLTVT.

The CDR3 protein is CASNKHSNNQPQHF. CDR3 sequence (DNA): TGTGCCAGTAACAAGCACAGCAACAATCAGCCCCAGCATTTT. This sequence joins TRBV19 and TRBJ1-5; D unclear. In germline, CDR1 is LNHDA, CDR2 SQIVND (reference sequence). The CDR3 is made up of 14 amino acids. Trimming took off 7 bases at V and 3 bases at J, with 13 bases between the two ends. The variable domain in full, with the rest retrieved from reference TRBV19 and TRBJ1-5, is DGGITQSPKYLFRKEGQNVTLSCEQNLNHDAMYWYRQDPGQGLRLIYYSQIVNDFQKGDIAEGYSVSREKKESFPLTVTSAQKNPTAFYLCASNKHSNNQPQHFGDGTRLSIL.

This clone appeared once. The chain uses TRBV5-4 and TRBJ2-1; perhaps TRBD2 as D (6 bases). The CDR3 runs 14 residues. V gave up 5 bases and J gave up 10 bases, with 19 bases separating them. Germline CDR1 and CDR2: SGHNT and YYREEE (reference sequence). CDR3 residues: CASSPEPAGGEQFF. CDR3 sequence (DNA): TGTGCCAGCAGTCCCGAGCCAGCGGGTGGGGAGCAGTTCTTC.

The rearrangement joins TRBV5-1 to TRBJ2-3, with 9 bases that match TRBD2. Trimming took 4 bases from V and 0 from J; bases not matched to a gene: 6. CDR3 length: 16 residues. Germline V CDR1 and CDR2: SGHRS, YFSETQ. In DNA, the CDR3 is TGCGCCAGCAGCGCACTAGCGGGCGCTAGCACAGATACGCAGTATTTT. Translation gives CASSALAGASTDTQYF.

The chain employs TRBV5-1 and TRBJ2-3; 10 bases line up with TRBD1. The CDR3 covers 17 residues. In germline, CDR1 is SGHRS, CDR2 YFSETQ. V was pared by 3 bases and J by 4 bases, with 11 bases of the junction left unmatched. CDR3 nucleotides: TGCGCCAGCAGCTGGGAGGGGACAGGGGACGGAGCAGATACGCAGTATTTT. As protein: CASSWEGTGDGADTQYF.

This clone was picked up one time. This rearrangement joins TRBV7-9 to TRBJ1-1; TRBD1 might be the D (6 bases). Germline V gene data show CDR1 as SEHNR and CDR2 as FQNEAQ (reference sequence). The V and J ends lost 6 bases and 1 base respectively, with 9 bases between them. The CDR3 has 13 residues. The CDR3 spells CASRGGQNTEAFF. The CDR3 bases are TGTGCCAGCAGGGGGGGGCAGAACACTGAAGCTTTCTTT.

This chain connects TRBV7-9 to TRBJ1-2, with D hard to call. CDR3 length: 13 residues. The V end lost 5 bases, the J end lost 2 bases, and 9 bases lay between the germline ends. Germline loops: CDR1 SEHNR, CDR2 FQNEAQ (reference sequence). The CDR3, as DNA: TGTGCCAGCAGCCCTCCGGGGAACTATGGCTACACCTTC. It encodes CASSPPGNYGYTF.

The CDR3 sequence: CASSPLQGLFYEQYF. The CDR3 nucleotides are TGTGCCAGCTCACCTTTACAGGGGTTATTCTACGAGCAGTACTTC. The gene calls are TRBV18 and TRBJ2-7; TRBD1 matches at 7 bases. The CDR3 consists of 15 residues. The germline V gene has CDR1 KGHSH and CDR2 LQKENI. Trimming cost V 3 bases and J 3 bases; bases outside gene matches: 8.

The chain employs TRBV6-5 and TRBJ2-7, with 8 bases that match TRBD1. The V and J ends lost 1 base and 2 bases, in that order; junction bases with no gene match: 4. Germline values: CDR1 MNHEY, CDR2 SVGAGI. This CDR3 spans 15 amino acids. The CDR3 DNA is TGTGCCAGCAGTTACTTTGGACAGGGACCCTACGAGCAGTACTTC. Translating it yields CASSYFGQGPYEQYF.